This is a list of T cell receptor beta chains from one sample in a study of blood T cell repertoires in COVID-19. Clones were sequenced by immunoSEQ multiplex PCR, and TCRdb holds only the in-frame ones, with some missing. The sample has about 210,000 clones; about 83% are singletons. Sequences were obtained from peripheral blood. The receptors come from a woman between 40 and 55 years old with active or convalescent COVID-19. Both conserved end residues are part of each CDR3. The D gene is left open where the match is weak. Only some rows state a clone size, as once, few, many or a class for expanded clones.

>few|13|.|TRBJ1-5|TRBV12-3/TRBV12-4
CASSLDDRQPQHF
TGTGCCAGCAGTTTAGATGATCGGCAGCCCCAGCATTTT
>.|16|.|TRBJ2-3|TRBV24-1
CATSDSDKRGTDTQYF
TGTGCCACCAGTGATTCAGACAAGCGGGGCACAGATACGCAGTATTTT
>.|13|.|TRBJ2-3|TRBV29-1
CSSLQGRADTQYF
TGCAGCTCTCTCCAGGGTAGGGCAGATACGCAGTATTTT
>.|16|.|TRBJ2-2|TRBV6-1
CASSEVVGGGTGELFF
TGTGCCAGCAGTGAAGTTGTCGGGGGTGGCACCGGGGAGCTGTTTTTT
>.|15|TRBD1|TRBJ1-2|TRBV6-5
CASYPLGQGNYGYTF
TGTGCCAGCTACCCCCTAGGACAGGGGAACTATGGCTACACCTTC
>.|15|TRBD2|TRBJ2-3|TRBV10-1
CASSESIGGRETQYF
TGCGCCAGCAGTGAGTCGATTGGAGGGAGGGAAACGCAGTATTTT
>.|16|TRBD1|TRBJ1-4|TRBV5-5
CASSSETGALGEKLFF
TGTGCCAGCAGTTCTGAGACAGGGGCTCTAGGAGAAAAACTGTTTTTT
>.|13|TRBD1|TRBJ1-2|TRBV6-5
CASTPGQGAGYTF
TGTGCCAGCACCCCCGGACAGGGAGCTGGCTACACCTTC
>.|13|TRBD1|TRBJ1-2|TRBV11-3
CASSPGQLYGYTF
TGTGCCAGCAGCCCGGGACAGCTATATGGCTACACCTTC
>.|15|TRBD1|TRBJ2-1|TRBV27
CASRARDRDNNEQFF
TGTGCCAGCAGGGCCCGGGACAGGGATAACAATGAGCAGTTCTTC